What follows are 15 T cell receptor beta chains derived from one specimen sequenced in a study of patients and donors after allogeneic stem cell transplantation. TCRdb used MiXCR to reprocess the RT-PCR reads, holding one entry per CDR3 protein. The sample contains approximately 430,000 distinct CDR3 sequences, 16% of which appear only once. Specimen: blood, either unsorted or a sorted T cell fraction (not recorded which). The source is a human donor who was either an allogeneic HSCT recipient or a stem cell or donor lymphocyte infusion donor (not recorded which). It is not recorded whose cells these are; they may come from a transplant donor.

CDR3 in DNA: TGTGCCACCAGTATACCCGGGACTAGTCAAGATACGCAGTATTTT. This gives the protein CATSIPGTSQDTQYF. The J gene is TRBJ2-3, the V gene TRBV15; TRBD2 matches at 8 bases. Trimming at V came to 6 bases and at J to 5 bases, leaving 10 bases not matched to a gene. The CDR3 has 15 residues. Germline lookup yields CDR1 LNHNV and CDR2 YYDKDF (reference sequence).

This clonotype was observed at least ten times. This chain uses TRBV5-1 with TRBJ2-1, with TRBD2 matching over 11 bases. With V trimmed by 0 bases and J by 8 bases, 4 bases remained unmatched. The CDR3 totals 15 residues. The germline CDR1 and CDR2 sequences are SGHRS and YFSETQ. In nucleotides, the CDR3 is TGCGCCAGCAGCTTGGTTTTAGCGGGAGGGTATGAGCAGTTCTTC. Translation gives CASSLVLAGGYEQFF.

There are a few counts of this clonotype. The chain carries TRBV2 and TRBJ2-6, with D perhaps matching TRBD2 (7 bases). This CDR3 is built from 17 residues. V lost 3 bases and J 1 base, leaving 13 bases between the germline ends. Germline CDR1 is SNHLY and CDR2 is FYNNEI. In DNA, the CDR3 is TGTGCCAGCAGTGAGCGGGGGCTCTCATCTGGGGCCAACGTCCTGACTTTC. Protein sequence: CASSERGLSSGANVLTF.

The V and J genes are TRBV4-1 and TRBJ2-3, with D tentatively TRBD1 (5 bases). Between the trimmed V and J ends, which lost 4 bases and 2 bases, there was a span of 10 bases. Germline V CDR1 and CDR2: MGHRA, YSYEKL. The CDR3 contains 14 residues. CDR3 protein: CASSPTDPTDTQYF. Here the CDR3 DNA reads TGCGCCAGCAGCCCGACAGATCCCACAGATACGCAGTATTTT.

The chain has TRBV6-4 and TRBJ2-1, with 8 positions matching TRBD2. The trim removed 3 bases at V and 9 bases at J, leaving 4 bases unmatched. The CDR3 is made up of 13 amino acids. CDR1 and CDR2 from the germline V gene are MRHNA and SNTAGT. CDR3 sequence reads: CASSDYAGGEQFF. DNA of the CDR3: TGTGCCAGCAGTGATTATGCGGGGGGTGAGCAGTTCTTC.

J is TRBJ1-1 and V is TRBV2; 8 bases are a match to TRBD1. CDR3 length equals 15 residues. Trimming took 6 bases from V and 1 from J; bases not matched to a gene: 7. Germline V lookup: CDR1 SNHLY, CDR2 FYNNEI. CDR3 coding DNA: TGTGCCAGCAGAAGACCGGGACAGGCGAACACTGAAGCTTTCTTT. It codes for CASRRPGQANTEAFF.

The genes are TRBV5-1 and TRBJ1-4; 7 nucleotides match TRBD1. The junction had 10 bases not matched to a gene; V was cut back by 7 bases and J by 4 bases. Germline V CDR1 and CDR2: SGHRS, YFSETQ. This CDR3 spans 15 amino acids. CDR3 loop: CASRLMDRSNEKLFF. In DNA form, the CDR3 reads TGCGCCAGCCGGCTCATGGACAGGAGTAATGAAAAACTGTTTTTT.

This clonotype was counted only a few times. The chain couples TRBV6-2 or TRBV6-3 to TRBJ2-3, with 15 bases aligning to TRBD2. The V and J ends lost 5 bases and 6 bases, in that order; junction bases with no gene match: 6. The V gene's germline CDR1 is MNHEY and CDR2 SVGEGT. This CDR3 spans 16 amino acids. This chain's CDR3 is CASSQQGLAGGDTQYF. CDR3 nucleotides: TGTGCCAGCAGTCAACAGGGACTAGCGGGGGGTGATACGCAGTATTTT.

The table lists this clonotype with a few counts. CDR3 in DNA: TGCAGTGCTAGTCTCAAGGCGAGGGGTAATTCACCCCTCCACTTT. Encoded protein: CSASLKARGNSPLHF. This sequence joins TRBV20-1 and TRBJ1-6; weak D call: TRBD1 (5 bases). Trimming took 3 bases from V and 6 from J, leaving 15 bases between them. Germline V CDR1 and CDR2: DFQATT, SNEGSKA (reference sequence). The CDR3 spans 15 residues.

The CDR3 DNA sequence: TGTGCCAGCAGCCGAACATCAGGGGGCGCGAACACCGGGGAGCTGTTTTTT. Residues: CASSRTSGGANTGELFF. The chain is built from TRBV4-2 and TRBJ2-2; 8 bases are a match to TRBD1. The length of the CDR3 is 17 residues. Germline values: CDR1 LGHNA, CDR2 YNFKEQ. V trimming: 4 bases; J trimming: 0 bases; junction bases outside the gene matches: 7.

Only a few counts were recorded for this clonotype. The chain couples TRBV6-2 or TRBV6-3 to TRBJ1-5, with D hard to call. Germline V gene data show CDR1 as MNHEY and CDR2 as SVGEGT. V was shortened by 1 base and J by 6 bases, with 13 bases between the two germline ends. The CDR3 totals 15 residues. The CDR3, as DNA: TGTGCCAGCAGTTACTTGGGCAGGCCCAGTCAGCCCCAGCATTTT. Translating it yields CASSYLGRPSQPQHF.

This clonotype was recorded at least ten times. The chain joins TRBV4-3 to TRBJ2-2; TRBD2 is a possible D gene (5 bases). The V and J ends lost 4 bases and 4 bases respectively, with 13 bases between them. The CDR3 length is 15 residues. Per germline, CDR1 LGHNA and CDR2 YSLEER. The CDR3 protein is CASSLGVRGTGELFF. The CDR3 DNA reads as TGCGCCAGCAGCCTTGGGGTCCGGGGCACCGGGGAGCTGTTTTTT.

The V call is TRBV20-1, the J call TRBJ2-7; TRBD2 aligns across 8 bases. J lost 4 bases, V lost 2 bases, and 10 bases had no gene match. The CDR3 consists of 15 residues. Germline CDR1 and CDR2: DFQATT and SNEGSKA (reference sequence). CDR3 sequence (DNA): TGCAGTGCTAGACCTTTTAGGCTAGCGGGTTACGAGCAGTACTTC. It is translated as CSARPFRLAGYEQYF.

This clonotype was recorded a few times. The CDR3 protein is CASSQDLGRNTEAFF. As DNA, the CDR3 is TGTGCCAGCAGCCAAGATCTAGGGAGGAACACTGAAGCTTTCTTT. V gene TRBV3-1 combines with J gene TRBJ1-1, with D hard to call. In germline, CDR1 is LGHDT, CDR2 YNNKEL (reference sequence). The CDR3 spans 15 residues. The V gene lost 0 bases and the J gene lost 1 base, with 9 bases spanning the gap.

This sequence joins TRBV20-1 and TRBJ1-1; D is possibly TRBD1 (6 bases). V was shortened by 4 bases and J by 1 base, with 16 bases between the two germline ends. CDR1 and CDR2 from the germline V gene are DFQATT and SNEGSKA (reference sequence). The CDR3 runs 15 residues. The CDR3 region is CSAKRGASRNTEAFF. The CDR3 nucleotides are TGCAGTGCTAAGAGGGGGGCGTCGAGGAACACTGAAGCTTTCTTT.